This T cell receptor beta chain was profiled in a study of beta chain features in type 1 diabetes (dated by TCRdb to the late 2010s). Study-wide context: Mean age, gender distribution, total cell number and subset yield were not different between patients and healthy donors. A total of roughly 100 million sorted cells were examined across all samples, and a strong correlation was observed between cell number per subset and RNA yield. In the study, TCRB repertoires of sorted circulating CD4+ T cell subsets from recently diagnosed type 1 diabetes patients were compared with those of matched healthy donors. Regulatory and stem cell-like memory subsets were obtained from only 8 patients and about 8 healthy donors, while naive and central memory subsets were obtained from all 30 or so donors. The full study reports these points: Fewer insertions and more nucleotide deletions at VDJ recombination sites were observed in patients with type 1 diabetes, implying thymic rearrangement abnormalities. Sequencing cDNA rather than genomic DNA could over-represent highly expressing activated cells, although activation and CD3 levels did not differ between groups. In all four CD4+ subsets, TCRB CDR3 length was moderately but significantly shorter in type 1 diabetes patients. Only small numbers of individuals were included in the HLA sub-analyses, which left unresolved whether HLA type had any influence on TCRB rearrangement. PCR may preferentially amplify shorter templates, but because patient and control samples were amplified and corrected together, any resulting skew would affect both groups equally. The naive, central memory and regulatory TCRB repertoires appeared to resemble one another more closely among patients than among healthy donors.

The High Capacity cDNA Reverse Transcription Kit was used to reverse transcribe all of the isolated RNA, meaning that expressed TCRB transcripts were what got sequenced. Naive, central memory and regulatory T cell samples underwent deep immunoSEQ sequencing, averaging about 3.57 million total reads per sample. After sorted cells were lysed in RLT buffer, RNA was extracted with DNase-treated RNeasy Micro or Mini kits, with the choice depending on cell number. Each cell subset was processed on its own to prevent cross-contamination, while patient and healthy donor samples were processed together. TCRB sequences were amplified from cDNA with the immunoSEQ multiplex PCR, producing 87-bp fragments spanning the CDR3 region. Sequencing of the amplicons was performed on the Illumina HiSeq platform. Regarding the original processing steps: Synthetic template baselines were used to correct PCR bias computationally, reads within Hamming distance 2 were collapsed, and singletons that could not be merged were discarded. Reads were aligned to IMGT to assign V, D and J genes, CDR3 length, and insertions or deletions at six rearrangement sites. Within each subset, clonotype counts were normalized to sorted cell number, and only after that were true diversity and Gini coefficients computed with the tcR R package. The overlap coefficient, calculated on TCRB nucleotide sequences, was used to measure repertoire sharing. Out-of-frame TCRB sequences from naive cells were analyzed as a proxy for the pre-selection repertoire. TCRdb provides this immuneACCESS table in a form limited to in-frame rearrangements. Some clones are lacking; in checked studies, under half of them reflect an unresolved V gene, and why the rest are absent is not known. Clonal size and the V and J genes are those of that table, whereas D and trimming came from the DNA. This sample has 230,000 or so clones in its table, and roughly 17% of those were observed once. Approximately 0.086% of the sample is in the top ten clones.

A single peripheral blood draw of approximately 120 mL on average was collected from each donor into heparinised tubes. Using a panel that included CD45RO, CCR7, CD25, CD127, CD95 and CD27, naive, central memory, regulatory and stem cell-like memory CD4+ T cells were sorted on a BD FACSAria II. Purity was above 95% for every sorted population. PBMCs were isolated right away by Lymphoprep density gradient centrifugation and were stained directly, without culture. To minimize batch effects, samples were stained and sorted in pairs, one healthy donor with one patient per experiment. Of note for this clone: Its antigen is unknown. No base-level quality is on record; no much larger clone is a single base apart.

The V and J ends are trimmed by 2 bases and 4 bases, leaving 15 bases between them. From the cysteine up to the phenylalanine, the CDR3 has a length of 15 residues. Only CDR3 DNA is held: 45 bases, read in frame from base 1. Taken from the germline V gene (reference sequence), the CDR1 and CDR2 loops are GTSNPN and SVGIG. This receptor chain uses TRBV30 and TRBJ2-1; TRBD1 is perhaps the D gene, given 6 matching bases. The source is a man between 25 and 39 years old with type 1 diabetes. Sample: naive CD4+ T cells from blood. The sample's cell subset or site label, in plain terms: true naive CD4+ T cells. The nucleotide sequence reads TGTGCCTGGAGTACGGGGCAGGGGAAGTACAATGAGCAGTTCTTC. Translated, this gives CAWSTGQGKYNEQFF.